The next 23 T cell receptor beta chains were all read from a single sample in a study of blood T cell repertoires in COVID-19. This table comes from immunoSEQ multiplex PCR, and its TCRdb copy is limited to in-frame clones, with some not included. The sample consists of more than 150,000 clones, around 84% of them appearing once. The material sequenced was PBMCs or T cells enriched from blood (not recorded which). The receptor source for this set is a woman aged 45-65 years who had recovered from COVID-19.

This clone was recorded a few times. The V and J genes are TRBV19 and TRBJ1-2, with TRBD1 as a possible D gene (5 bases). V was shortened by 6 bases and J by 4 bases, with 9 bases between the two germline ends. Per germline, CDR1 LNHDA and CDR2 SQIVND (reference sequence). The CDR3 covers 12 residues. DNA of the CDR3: TGTGCCAGTAGACAGGAAACCTATGGCTACACCTTC. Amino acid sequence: CASRQETYGYTF.

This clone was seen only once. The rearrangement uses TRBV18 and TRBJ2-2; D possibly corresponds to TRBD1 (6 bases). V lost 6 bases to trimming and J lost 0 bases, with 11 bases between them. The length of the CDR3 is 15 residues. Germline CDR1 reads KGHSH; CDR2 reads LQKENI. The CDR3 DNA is TGTGCCAGCTCTCCCGGGACACCGAACACCGGGGAGCTGTTTTTT. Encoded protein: CASSPGTPNTGELFF.

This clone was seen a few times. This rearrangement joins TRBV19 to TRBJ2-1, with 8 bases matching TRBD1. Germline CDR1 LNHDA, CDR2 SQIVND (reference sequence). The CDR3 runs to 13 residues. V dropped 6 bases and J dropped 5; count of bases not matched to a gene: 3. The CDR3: CASSRGLHNEQFF. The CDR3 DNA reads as TGTGCCAGTAGCAGGGGGCTACACAATGAGCAGTTCTTC.

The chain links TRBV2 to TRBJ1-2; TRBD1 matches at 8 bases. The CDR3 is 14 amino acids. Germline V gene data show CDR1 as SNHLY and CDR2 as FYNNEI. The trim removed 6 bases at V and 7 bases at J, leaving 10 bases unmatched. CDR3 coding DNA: TGTGCCAGCAGCAATGACAGGGGAAGAGGTGGCTACACCTTC. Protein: CASSNDRGRGGYTF.

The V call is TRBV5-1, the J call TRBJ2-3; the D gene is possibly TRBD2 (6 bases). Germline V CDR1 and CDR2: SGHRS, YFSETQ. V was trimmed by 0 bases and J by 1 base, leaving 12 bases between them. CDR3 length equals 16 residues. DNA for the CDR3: TGCGCCAGCAGCTTGGCCGGACTACGGGGCACAGATACGCAGTATTTT. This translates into CASSLAGLRGTDTQYF.

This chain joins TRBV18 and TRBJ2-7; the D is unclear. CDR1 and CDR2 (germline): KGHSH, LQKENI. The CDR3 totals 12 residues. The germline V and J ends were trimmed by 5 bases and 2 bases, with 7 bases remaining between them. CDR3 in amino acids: CASSAETYEQYF. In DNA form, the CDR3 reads TGTGCCAGCTCAGCAGAAACCTACGAGCAGTACTTC.

The CDR3 protein is CASSRETGTRYNEQFF. The CDR3 DNA reads TGCGCCAGCAGCCGGGAAACCGGGACTCGCTACAATGAGCAGTTCTTC. V usage is TRBV4-3 and J usage is TRBJ2-1; a weak D match, TRBD2 (6 bases). The CDR3 runs 16 residues. Trimming left V 4 bases short and J 3 bases short, with 16 bases between. The V gene's germline CDR1 is LGHNA and CDR2 YSLEER.

The CDR3, as DNA: TGTGCCAGCTCACCAGCGGCAGGGGCAAACACTGAAGCTTTCTTT. Encoded protein: CASSPAAGANTEAFF. The genes are TRBV18 and TRBJ1-1; TRBD1 is a possible D gene (6 bases). The CDR3 has 15 residues. CDR1 and CDR2 (germline): KGHSH, LQKENI. V was shortened by 2 bases and J by 2 bases, with 12 bases between the two germline ends.

In DNA form, the CDR3 reads TGTGCCAGCAGCCGGGACAGGGGAAATTCACCCCTCCACTTT. Its translation: CASSRDRGNSPLHF. The gene calls are TRBV6-5 and TRBJ1-6, with TRBD1 matching 10 bases. V gave up 6 bases and J gave up 7 bases; unmatched junction bases: 3. This CDR3 region has 14 residues. From germline, CDR1 is MNHEY and CDR2 SVGAGI.

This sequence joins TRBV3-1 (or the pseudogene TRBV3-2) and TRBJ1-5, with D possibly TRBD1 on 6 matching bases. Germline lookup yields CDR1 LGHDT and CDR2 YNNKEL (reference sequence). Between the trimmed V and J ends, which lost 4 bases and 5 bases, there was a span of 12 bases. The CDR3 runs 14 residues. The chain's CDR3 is CASSPFQGYQPQHF. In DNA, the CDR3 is TGTGCCAGCAGCCCCTTTCAGGGGTATCAGCCCCAGCATTTT.

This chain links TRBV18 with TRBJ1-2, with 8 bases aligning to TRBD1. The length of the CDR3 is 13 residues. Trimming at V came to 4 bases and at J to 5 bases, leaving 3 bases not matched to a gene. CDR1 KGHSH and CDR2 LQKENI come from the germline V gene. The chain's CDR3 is CASSLDRVYGYTF. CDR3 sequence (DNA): TGTGCCAGCTCACTGGACAGGGTTTATGGCTACACCTTC.

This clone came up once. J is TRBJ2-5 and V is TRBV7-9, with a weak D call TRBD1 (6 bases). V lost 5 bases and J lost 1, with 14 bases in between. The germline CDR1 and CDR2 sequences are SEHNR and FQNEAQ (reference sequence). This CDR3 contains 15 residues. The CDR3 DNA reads TGTGCCAGCAGCCCGGACAGCAGGGGCCAAGAGACCCAGTACTTC. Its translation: CASSPDSRGQETQYF. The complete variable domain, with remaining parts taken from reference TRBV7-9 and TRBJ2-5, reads DTGVSQNPRHKITKRGQNVTFRCDPISEHNRLYWYRQTLGQGPEFLTYFQNEAQLEKSRLLSDRFSAERPKGSFSTLEIQRTEQGDSAMYLCASSPDSRGQETQYFGPGTRLLVL.

CDR3 residues: CASRSFLSTGGIDTQYF. The CDR3 DNA follows: TGTGCCAGCAGGTCTTTTCTCTCGACAGGGGGCATAGATACGCAGTATTTT. The chain is built from TRBV2 and TRBJ2-3; 10 bases align to TRBD1. V was clipped by 6 bases and J by 5 bases; unmatched bases: 14. CDR1 and CDR2 from the germline V gene are SNHLY and FYNNEI. The CDR3 runs to 17 residues.

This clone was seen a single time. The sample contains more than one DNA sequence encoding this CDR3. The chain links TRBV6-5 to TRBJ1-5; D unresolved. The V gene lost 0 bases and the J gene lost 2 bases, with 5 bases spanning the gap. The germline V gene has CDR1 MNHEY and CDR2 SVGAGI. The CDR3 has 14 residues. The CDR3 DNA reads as TGTGCCAGCAGTTACTCGGCAGGCAATCAGCCCCAGCATTTT. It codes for CASSYSAGNQPQHF.

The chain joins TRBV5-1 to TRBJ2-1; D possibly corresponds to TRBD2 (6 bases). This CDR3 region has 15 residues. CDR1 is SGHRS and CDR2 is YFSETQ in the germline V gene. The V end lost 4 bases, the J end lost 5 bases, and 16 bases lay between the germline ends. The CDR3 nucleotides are TGCGCCAGCAGCCCAGGACTGGGGGGTCACAATGAGCAGTTCTTC. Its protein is CASSPGLGGHNEQFF. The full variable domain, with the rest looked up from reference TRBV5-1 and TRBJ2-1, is KAGVTQTPRYLIKTRGQQVTLSCSPISGHRSVSWYQQTPGQGLQFLFEYFSETQRNKGNFPGRFSGRQFSNSRSEMNVSTLELGDSALYLCASSPGLGGHNEQFFGPGTRLTVL.

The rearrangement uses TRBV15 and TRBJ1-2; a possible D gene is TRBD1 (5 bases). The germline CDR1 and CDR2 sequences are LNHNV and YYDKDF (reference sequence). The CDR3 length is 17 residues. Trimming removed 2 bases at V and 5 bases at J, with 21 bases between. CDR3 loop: CATSRSTQTAKTYGYTF. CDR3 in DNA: TGTGCCACCAGCAGAAGTACCCAGACAGCGAAGACGTATGGCTACACCTTC.

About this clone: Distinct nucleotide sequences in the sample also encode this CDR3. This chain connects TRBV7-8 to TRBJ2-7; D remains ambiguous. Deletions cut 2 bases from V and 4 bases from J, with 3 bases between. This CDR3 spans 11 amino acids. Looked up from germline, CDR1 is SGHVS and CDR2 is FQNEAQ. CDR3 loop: CASSLLYEQYF. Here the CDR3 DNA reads TGTGCCAGCAGCTTACTATACGAGCAGTACTTC.

The CDR3 region is CASSPPGSRTTLFEQFF. The CDR3 region has the DNA TGTGCCAGCTCACCACCGGGGAGTCGGACTACCTTATTTGAGCAGTTCTTC. V and J are TRBV18 and TRBJ2-1; the D gene is possibly TRBD2 (6 bases). Germline CDR1 and CDR2: KGHSH and LQKENI. Trimming cost V 0 bases and J 9 bases, with 21 bases left between them. This CDR3 has 17 residues.

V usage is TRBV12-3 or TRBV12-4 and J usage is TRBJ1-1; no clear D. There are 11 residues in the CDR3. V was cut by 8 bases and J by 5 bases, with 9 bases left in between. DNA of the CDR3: TGTGCCAGCGCGGGCTCTACTGAAGCTTTCTTT. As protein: CASAGSTEAFF.

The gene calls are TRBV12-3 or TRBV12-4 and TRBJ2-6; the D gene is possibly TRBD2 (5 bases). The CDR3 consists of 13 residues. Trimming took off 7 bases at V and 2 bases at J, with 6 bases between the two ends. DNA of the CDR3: TGTGCCAGCACGAGGGCTGGGGCCAACGTCCTGACTTTC. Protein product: CASTRAGANVLTF.

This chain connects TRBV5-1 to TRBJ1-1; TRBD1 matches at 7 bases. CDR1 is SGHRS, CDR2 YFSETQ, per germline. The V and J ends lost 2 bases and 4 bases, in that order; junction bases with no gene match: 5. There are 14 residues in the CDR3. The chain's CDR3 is CASSLSGQATEAFF. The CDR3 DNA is TGCGCCAGCAGCTTATCAGGACAGGCCACTGAAGCTTTCTTT.

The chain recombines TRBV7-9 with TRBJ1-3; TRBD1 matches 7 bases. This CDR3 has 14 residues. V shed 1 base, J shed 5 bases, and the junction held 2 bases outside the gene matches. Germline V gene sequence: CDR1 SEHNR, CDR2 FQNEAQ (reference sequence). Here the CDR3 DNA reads TGTGCCAGCAGCTTAGTGAGGGGGCGAAACACCATATATTTT. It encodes CASSLVRGRNTIYF.

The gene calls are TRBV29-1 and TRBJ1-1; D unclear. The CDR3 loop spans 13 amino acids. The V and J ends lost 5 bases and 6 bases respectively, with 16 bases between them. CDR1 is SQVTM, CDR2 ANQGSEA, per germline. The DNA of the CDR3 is TGCAGCGTTTCCTGGGCAGGAGGCGCTGAAGCTTTCTTT. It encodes CSVSWAGGAEAFF. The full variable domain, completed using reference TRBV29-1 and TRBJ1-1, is SAVISQKPSRDICQRGTSLTIQCQVDSQVTMMFWYRQQPGQSLTLIATANQGSEATYESGFVIDKFPISRPNLTFSTLTVSNMSPEDSSIYLCSVSWAGGAEAFFGQGTRLTVV.